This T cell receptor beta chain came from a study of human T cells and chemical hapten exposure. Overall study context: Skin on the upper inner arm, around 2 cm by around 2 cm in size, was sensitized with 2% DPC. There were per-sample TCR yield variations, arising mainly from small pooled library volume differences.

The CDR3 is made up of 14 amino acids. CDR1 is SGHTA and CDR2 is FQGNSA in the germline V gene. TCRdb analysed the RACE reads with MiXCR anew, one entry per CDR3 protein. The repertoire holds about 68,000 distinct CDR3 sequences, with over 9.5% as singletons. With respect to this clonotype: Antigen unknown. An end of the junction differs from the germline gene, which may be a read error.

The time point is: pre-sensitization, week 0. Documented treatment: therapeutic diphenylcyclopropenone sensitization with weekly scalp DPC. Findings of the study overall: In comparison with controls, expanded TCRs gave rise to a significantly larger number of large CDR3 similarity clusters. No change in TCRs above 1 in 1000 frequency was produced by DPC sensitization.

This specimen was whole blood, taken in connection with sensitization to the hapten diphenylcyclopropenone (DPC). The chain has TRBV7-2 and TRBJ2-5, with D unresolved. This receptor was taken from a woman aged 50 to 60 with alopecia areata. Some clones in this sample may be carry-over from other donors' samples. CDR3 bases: TGTGCCAGCAGCCCCGCCTATCTACCCACTAACGCCCACTTC. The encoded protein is CASSPAYLPTNAHF.